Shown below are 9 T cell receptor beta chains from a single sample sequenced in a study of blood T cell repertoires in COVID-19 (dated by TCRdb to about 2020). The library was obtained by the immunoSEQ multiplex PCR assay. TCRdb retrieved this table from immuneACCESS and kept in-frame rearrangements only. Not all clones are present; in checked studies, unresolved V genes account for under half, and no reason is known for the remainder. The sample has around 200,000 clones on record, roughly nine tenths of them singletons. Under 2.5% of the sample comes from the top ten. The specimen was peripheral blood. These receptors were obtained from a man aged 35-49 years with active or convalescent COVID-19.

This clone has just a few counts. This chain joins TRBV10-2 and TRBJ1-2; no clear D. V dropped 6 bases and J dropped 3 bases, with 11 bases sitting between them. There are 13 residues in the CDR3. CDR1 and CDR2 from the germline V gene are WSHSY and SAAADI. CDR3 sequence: CASRNRRDYGYTF. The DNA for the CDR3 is TGCGCCAGCAGGAATAGGAGAGACTATGGCTACACCTTC.

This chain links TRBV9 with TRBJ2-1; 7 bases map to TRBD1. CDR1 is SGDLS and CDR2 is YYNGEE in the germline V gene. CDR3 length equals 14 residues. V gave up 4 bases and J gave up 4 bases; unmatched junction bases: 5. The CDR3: CASSPSTGYNEQFF. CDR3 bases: TGTGCCAGCAGCCCATCGACAGGGTACAATGAGCAGTTCTTC.

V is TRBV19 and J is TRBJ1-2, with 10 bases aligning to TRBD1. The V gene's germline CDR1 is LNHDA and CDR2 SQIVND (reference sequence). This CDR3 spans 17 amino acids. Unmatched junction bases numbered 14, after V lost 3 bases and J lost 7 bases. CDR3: CASSMGQGPPPRGGYTF. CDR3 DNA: TGTGCCAGTAGTATGGGACAGGGGCCCCCGCCGAGGGGTGGCTACACCTTC.

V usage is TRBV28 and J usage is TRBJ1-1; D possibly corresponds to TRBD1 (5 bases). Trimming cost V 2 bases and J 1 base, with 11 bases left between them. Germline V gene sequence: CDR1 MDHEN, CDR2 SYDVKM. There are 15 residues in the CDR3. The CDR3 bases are TGTGCCAGCAGTTTACGGGGGTTTGGGAACACTGAAGCTTTCTTT. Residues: CASSLRGFGNTEAFF.

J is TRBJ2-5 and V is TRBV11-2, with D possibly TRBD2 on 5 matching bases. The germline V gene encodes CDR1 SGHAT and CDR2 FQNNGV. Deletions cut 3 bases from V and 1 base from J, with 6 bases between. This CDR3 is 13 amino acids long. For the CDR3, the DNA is TGTGCCAGCAGCTTGAGGGTCCAAGAGACCCAGTACTTC. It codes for CASSLRVQETQYF.

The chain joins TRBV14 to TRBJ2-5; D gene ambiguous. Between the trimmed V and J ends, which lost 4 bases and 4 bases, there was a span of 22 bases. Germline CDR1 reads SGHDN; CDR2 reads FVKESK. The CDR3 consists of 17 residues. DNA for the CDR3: TGTGCCAGCAGCCGCCACCTCCAGTCGTGGGCAAGAGAGACCCAGTACTTC. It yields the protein CASSRHLQSWARETQYF.

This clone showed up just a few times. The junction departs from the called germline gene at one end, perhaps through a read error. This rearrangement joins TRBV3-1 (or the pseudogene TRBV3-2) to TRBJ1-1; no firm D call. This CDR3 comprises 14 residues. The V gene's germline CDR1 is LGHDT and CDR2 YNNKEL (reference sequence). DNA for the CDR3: TGTGCCAGCAGACAAGAAACCGGTTCGACTGAAGCTTTCTTT. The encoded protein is CASRQETGSTEAFF.

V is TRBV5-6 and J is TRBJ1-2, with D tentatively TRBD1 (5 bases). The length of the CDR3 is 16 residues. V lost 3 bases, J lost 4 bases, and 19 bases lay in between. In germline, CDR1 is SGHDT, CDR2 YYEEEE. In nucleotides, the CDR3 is TGTGCCAGCAGCTCGACCGGGGGGGAGTTCGTCTATGGCTACACCTTC. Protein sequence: CASSSTGGEFVYGYTF.

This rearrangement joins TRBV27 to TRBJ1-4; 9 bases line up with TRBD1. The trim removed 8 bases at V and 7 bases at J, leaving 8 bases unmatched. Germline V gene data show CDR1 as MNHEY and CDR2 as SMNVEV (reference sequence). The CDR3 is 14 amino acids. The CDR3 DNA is TGTGCCAGCGGAAGGACAGGGGAGACTGAAAAACTGTTTTTT. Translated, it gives CASGRTGETEKLFF.